Described below is a single T cell receptor (beta chain) sequence and its context. J gave up 8 bases and V 3 bases, and 6 bases lay outside the gene matches. CDR3 size: 13 residues. Germline CDR1 SGHRS, CDR2 YFSETQ. The entry originates in a study of shared clonotypes between healthy human individuals. Researchers divided each subset's genomic DNA evenly across several immunoSEQ plates. Per the original methods: Owing to the provision of junction-only sequences devoid of quality scores by immunoSEQ, filtering differed. The repertoire was sequenced with immunoSEQ multiplex PCR; TCRdb's copy has only in-frame clones and lacks some. V, J and clone size reflect that table, while D and trimming were determined from the DNA. The sample includes 2 million to 2.5 million clones, around 95% seen only once; the top ten take 0.13%.

Material for sequencing was naive CD4+ T cells sorted from blood. Indicated subset: CD45RA+ positively selected. V is TRBV5-1 and J is TRBJ1-2; 8 nucleotides align to TRBD1. This TCR was sampled from a man younger than 35 in good health. The CDR3 nucleotides read TGCGCCAGCAGCTCGGACAGGGTCGACGGCTACACCTTC. This translates into CASSSDRVDGYTF. Full variable domain (missing parts from reference TRBV5-1 and TRBJ1-2): KAGVTQTPRYLIKTRGQQVTLSCSPISGHRSVSWYQQTPGQGLQFLFEYFSETQRNKGNFPGRFSGRQFSNSRSEMNVSTLELGDSALYLCASSSDRVDGYTFGSGTRLTVV.